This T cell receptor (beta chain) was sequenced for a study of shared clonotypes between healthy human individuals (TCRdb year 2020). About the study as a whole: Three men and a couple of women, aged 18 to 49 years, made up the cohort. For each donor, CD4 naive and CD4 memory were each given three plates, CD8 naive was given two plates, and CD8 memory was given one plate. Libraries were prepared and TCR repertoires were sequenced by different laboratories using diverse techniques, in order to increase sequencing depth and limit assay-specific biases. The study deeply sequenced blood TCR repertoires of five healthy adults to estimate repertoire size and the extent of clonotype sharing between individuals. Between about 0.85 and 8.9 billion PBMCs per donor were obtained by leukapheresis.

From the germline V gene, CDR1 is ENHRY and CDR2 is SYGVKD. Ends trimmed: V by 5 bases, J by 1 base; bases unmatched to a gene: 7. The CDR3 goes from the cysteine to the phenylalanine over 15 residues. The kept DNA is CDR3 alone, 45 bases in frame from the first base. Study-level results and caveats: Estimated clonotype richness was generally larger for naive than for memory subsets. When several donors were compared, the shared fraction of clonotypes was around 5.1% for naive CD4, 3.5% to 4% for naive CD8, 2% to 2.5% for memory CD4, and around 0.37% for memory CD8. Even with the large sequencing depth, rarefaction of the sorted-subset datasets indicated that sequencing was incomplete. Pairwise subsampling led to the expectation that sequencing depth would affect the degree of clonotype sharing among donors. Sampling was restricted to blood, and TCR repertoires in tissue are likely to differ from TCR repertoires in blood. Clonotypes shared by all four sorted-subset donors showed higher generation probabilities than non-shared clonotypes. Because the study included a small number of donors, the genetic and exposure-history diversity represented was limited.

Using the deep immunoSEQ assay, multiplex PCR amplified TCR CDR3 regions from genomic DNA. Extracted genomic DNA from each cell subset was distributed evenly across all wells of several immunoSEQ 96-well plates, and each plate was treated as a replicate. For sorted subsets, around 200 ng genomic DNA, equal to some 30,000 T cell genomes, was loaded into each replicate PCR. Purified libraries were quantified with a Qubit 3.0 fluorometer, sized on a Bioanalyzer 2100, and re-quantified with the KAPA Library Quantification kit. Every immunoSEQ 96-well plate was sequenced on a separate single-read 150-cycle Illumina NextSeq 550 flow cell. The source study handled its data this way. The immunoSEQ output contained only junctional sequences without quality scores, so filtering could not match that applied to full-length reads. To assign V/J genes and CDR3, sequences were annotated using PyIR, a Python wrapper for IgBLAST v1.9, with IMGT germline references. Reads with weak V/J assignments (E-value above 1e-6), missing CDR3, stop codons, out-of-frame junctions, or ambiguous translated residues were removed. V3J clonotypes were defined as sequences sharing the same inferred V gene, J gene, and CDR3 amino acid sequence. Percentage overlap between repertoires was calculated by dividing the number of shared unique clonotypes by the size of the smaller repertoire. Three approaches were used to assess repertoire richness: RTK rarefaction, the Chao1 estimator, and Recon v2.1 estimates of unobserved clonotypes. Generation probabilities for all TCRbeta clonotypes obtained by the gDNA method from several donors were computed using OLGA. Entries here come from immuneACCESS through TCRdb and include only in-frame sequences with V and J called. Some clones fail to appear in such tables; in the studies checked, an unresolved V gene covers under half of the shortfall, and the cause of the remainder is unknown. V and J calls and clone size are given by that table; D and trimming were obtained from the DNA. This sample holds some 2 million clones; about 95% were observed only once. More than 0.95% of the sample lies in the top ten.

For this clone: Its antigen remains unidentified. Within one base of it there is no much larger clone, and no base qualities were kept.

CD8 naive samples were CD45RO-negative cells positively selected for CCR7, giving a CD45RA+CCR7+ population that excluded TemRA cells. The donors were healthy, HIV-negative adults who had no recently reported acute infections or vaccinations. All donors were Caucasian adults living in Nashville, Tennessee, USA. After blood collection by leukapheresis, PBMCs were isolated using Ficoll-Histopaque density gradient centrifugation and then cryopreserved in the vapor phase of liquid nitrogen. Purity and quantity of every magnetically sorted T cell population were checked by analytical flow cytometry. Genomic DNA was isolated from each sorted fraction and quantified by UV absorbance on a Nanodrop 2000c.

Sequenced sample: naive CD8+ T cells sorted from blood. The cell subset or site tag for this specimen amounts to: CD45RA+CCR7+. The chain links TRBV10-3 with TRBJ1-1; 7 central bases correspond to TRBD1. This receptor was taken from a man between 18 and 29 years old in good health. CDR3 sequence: CAISYRGQENTEAFF. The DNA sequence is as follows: TGTGCCATCAGTTATAGGGGGCAGGAGAACACTGAAGCTTTCTTT.